This T cell receptor beta chain stems from a study of cytomegalovirus exposure and HLA in healthy donors. Study-wide points: In a later analysis, specific HLA alleles were associated with 16,000 or so TCR beta sequences at a 0.05 false discovery rate. Of the V segments, some could not be distinguished, including TRBV6-2 and TRBV6-3, and were excluded. Reportedly, cytomegalovirus status was diagnosed with high sensitivity and specificity. Across donors, presence/absence analyses took sequencing depth to be roughly uniform.

For this clone: Its antigen is unknown.

In the PCR, 60 Vbeta and 13 Jbeta primers were used. Libraries were prepared by immunoSEQ multiplex PCR; TCRdb keeps only in-frame clonotypes and omits some of them. The sample lists over 130,000 clones, more than 75% occurring once. Germline V gene data show CDR1 as SGHTA and CDR2 as FQGNSA. This CDR3 is 15 amino acids long. Trimming left V 5 bases short and J 2 bases short, with 16 bases between. This clonotype originated in a human donor in good health. Sample: PBMCs. The chain recombines TRBV7-2 with TRBJ2-7; tentatively, D is TRBD1 (6 bases). CDR3 amino acids: CASSLSGQPTYEQYF. Written as DNA, the CDR3 is TGTGCCAGCAGCCTTTCCGGACAGCCAACCTACGAGCAGTACTTC.